This is a list of T cell receptor beta chains from one sample in a study of T cell repertoires in cytomegalovirus infection. TCRdb reprocessed the reads with MiXCR, giving one entry per CDR3 protein. The sample includes about 920,000 distinct CDR3 sequences, more than 25% seen only once; the top ten take over 13%. Their recognized antigens are unknown. Sample: cultured CD8+ T cells from PBMCs, taken from culture after CMV antigen stimulation. The receptors here all came from a human donor in good health (CMV status not recorded). Some clones in this sample may be carry-over from other donors' samples. Each CDR3 is given with its conserved first and last residue. The order of the fields is CDR3 length, J gene, D gene, V gene, clone size, CDR3 DNA, CDR3 protein. The D gene is left open where the match is weak. The listing skips clone size in some rows; elsewhere it reads once, few, many or a size class.

length: 16; J: TRBJ2-1; D: TRBD1; V: TRBV12-5; size: NA; DNA: TGTGCTAGTGGTTTGCCGGACAGGTATCTGAACAATGAGCAGTTCTTC; CDR3: CASGLPDRYLNNEQFF
length: 15; J: TRBJ2-5; D: TRBD1; V: TRBV7-6; size: few; DNA: TGTGCCAGCAGCCCCTTGACAGGGGAGAAGGAGACCCAGTACTTC; CDR3: CASSPLTGEKETQYF
length: 16; J: TRBJ2-1; D: NA; V: TRBV6-6; size: NA; DNA: TGTGCCAGCAGCCAACTAGGGGCCCGGCCCAACAATGAGCAGTTCTTC; CDR3: CASSQLGARPNNEQFF
length: 16; J: TRBJ1-6; D: NA; V: TRBV4-1; size: NA; DNA: TGCGCCAGCAGCCAAGAAGGGAGGGAAGGAAGTTCACCCCTCCACTTT; CDR3: CASSQEGREGSSPLHF
length: 16; J: TRBJ1-2; D: TRBD1; V: TRBV27; size: few; DNA: TGTGCCAGCAGTTTTAGTCTGACTGGACAGGGGAATGGCTACACCTTC; CDR3: CASSFSLTGQGNGYTF
length: 16; J: TRBJ1-5; D: NA; V: TRBV6-1; size: NA; DNA: TGTGCCAGCAGTGAAAGAGGTGGTACCCCCGGGCAGCCCCAGCATTTT; CDR3: CASSERGGTPGQPQHF
length: 14; J: TRBJ1-1; D: NA; V: TRBV12-3/TRBV12-4; size: few; DNA: TGTGCCAGCAGGCTCGGACACCGGAAGACTGAAGCTTTCTTT; CDR3: CASRLGHRKTEAFF
length: 15; J: TRBJ2-3; D: NA; V: TRBV4-3; size: NA; DNA: TGCGCCAACAGCCAAGTTTCAGGGGTGGCAGATACGCAGTATTTT; CDR3: CANSQVSGVADTQYF
length: 18; J: TRBJ2-6; D: TRBD1; V: TRBV7-9; size: NA; DNA: TGTGCCAGCAGCTCGCCCCCGGGACAGAGCTCTGGGGCCAACGTCCTGACTTTC; CDR3: CASSSPPGQSSGANVLTF
length: 17; J: TRBJ2-5; D: TRBD2; V: TRBV7-8; size: few; DNA: TGTGCCAGCAGCGATCGTCGGGGGGGCTTACGGGTTGAGACCCAGTACTTC; CDR3: CASSDRRGGLRVETQYF
length: 14; J: TRBJ2-1; D: TRBD1; V: TRBV7-9; size: NA; DNA: TGTGCCAGCAGCGCTCCACAGGGGTACAATGAGCAGTTCTTC; CDR3: CASSAPQGYNEQFF
length: 15; J: TRBJ1-5; D: NA; V: TRBV28; size: NA; DNA: TGTGCCAGCAGCCCGGGGGGTCCACCTGTTCAGCCCCAGCATTTT; CDR3: CASSPGGPPVQPQHF
length: 15; J: TRBJ2-5; D: NA; V: TRBV6-2/TRBV6-3; size: NA; DNA: TGTGCCAGCAGCTATTACAGGGTAGGCCAAGAGACCCAGTACTTC; CDR3: CASSYYRVGQETQYF
length: 16; J: TRBJ2-7; D: NA; V: TRBV7-9; size: few; DNA: TGTGCCAGCAGCCATCCTCGGGACAACAGAGGCTACGAGCAGTACTTC; CDR3: CASSHPRDNRGYEQYF
length: 13; J: TRBJ1-6; D: NA; V: TRBV2; size: NA; DNA: TGTGCCATCGACAGCGTTCTAAATTCACCCCTCCACTTT; CDR3: CAIDSVLNSPLHF
length: 11; J: TRBJ2-7; D: NA; V: TRBV27; size: NA; DNA: TGTGCCAGCACCTTGGGGGCCGAGCAGTACTTC; CDR3: CASTLGAEQYF
length: 8; J: TRBJ2-1; D: NA; V: TRBV2; size: NA; DNA: TGTGCCAGCCTGCCCGGGTTCTTC; CDR3: CASLPGFF
length: 15; J: TRBJ1-5; D: NA; V: TRBV7-6; size: NA; DNA: TGTGCCAGCAGCGGGGGGCGACATAGCAATCAGCCCCAGCATTTT; CDR3: CASSGGRHSNQPQHF
length: 16; J: TRBJ1-5; D: NA; V: TRBV7-2; size: many; DNA: TGTGCCAGCAGCTTAGGAGTTTGGCAGTTCAATCAGCCCCAGCATTTT; CDR3: CASSLGVWQFNQPQHF
length: 13; J: TRBJ2-7; D: TRBD1; V: TRBV7-9; size: NA; DNA: TGTGCCAGCAGCTTCGGGACAGGGTTCGAGCAGTACTTC; CDR3: CASSFGTGFEQYF
length: 14; J: TRBJ2-7; D: TRBD1; V: TRBV6-1; size: NA; DNA: TGTGCCAGCACCCTAAGGAGGACAGGGCTCGAGCAGTACTTC; CDR3: CASTLRRTGLEQYF
length: 12; J: TRBJ2-4; D: NA; V: TRBV4-1; size: NA; DNA: TGCGCCAGCAGTTCTGGAGGACACATTCAGTACTTC; CDR3: CASSSGGHIQYF
length: 15; J: TRBJ1-5; D: NA; V: TRBV27; size: NA; DNA: TGTGCCAGCAGTTCCCCCGGGACGCATTTACAGCCCCAGCATTTT; CDR3: CASSSPGTHLQPQHF
length: 16; J: TRBJ2-2; D: NA; V: TRBV5-1; size: NA; DNA: TGCGCCAGCAGCTTGGGGGTCGGGGCGAACACCGGGGAGCTGTTTTTT; CDR3: CASSLGVGANTGELFF
length: 15; J: TRBJ2-3; D: TRBD2; V: TRBV29-1; size: NA; DNA: TGCAGCGTAGCCTGGACTAGCGGGGGCACAGATACGCAGTATTTT; CDR3: CSVAWTSGGTDTQYF